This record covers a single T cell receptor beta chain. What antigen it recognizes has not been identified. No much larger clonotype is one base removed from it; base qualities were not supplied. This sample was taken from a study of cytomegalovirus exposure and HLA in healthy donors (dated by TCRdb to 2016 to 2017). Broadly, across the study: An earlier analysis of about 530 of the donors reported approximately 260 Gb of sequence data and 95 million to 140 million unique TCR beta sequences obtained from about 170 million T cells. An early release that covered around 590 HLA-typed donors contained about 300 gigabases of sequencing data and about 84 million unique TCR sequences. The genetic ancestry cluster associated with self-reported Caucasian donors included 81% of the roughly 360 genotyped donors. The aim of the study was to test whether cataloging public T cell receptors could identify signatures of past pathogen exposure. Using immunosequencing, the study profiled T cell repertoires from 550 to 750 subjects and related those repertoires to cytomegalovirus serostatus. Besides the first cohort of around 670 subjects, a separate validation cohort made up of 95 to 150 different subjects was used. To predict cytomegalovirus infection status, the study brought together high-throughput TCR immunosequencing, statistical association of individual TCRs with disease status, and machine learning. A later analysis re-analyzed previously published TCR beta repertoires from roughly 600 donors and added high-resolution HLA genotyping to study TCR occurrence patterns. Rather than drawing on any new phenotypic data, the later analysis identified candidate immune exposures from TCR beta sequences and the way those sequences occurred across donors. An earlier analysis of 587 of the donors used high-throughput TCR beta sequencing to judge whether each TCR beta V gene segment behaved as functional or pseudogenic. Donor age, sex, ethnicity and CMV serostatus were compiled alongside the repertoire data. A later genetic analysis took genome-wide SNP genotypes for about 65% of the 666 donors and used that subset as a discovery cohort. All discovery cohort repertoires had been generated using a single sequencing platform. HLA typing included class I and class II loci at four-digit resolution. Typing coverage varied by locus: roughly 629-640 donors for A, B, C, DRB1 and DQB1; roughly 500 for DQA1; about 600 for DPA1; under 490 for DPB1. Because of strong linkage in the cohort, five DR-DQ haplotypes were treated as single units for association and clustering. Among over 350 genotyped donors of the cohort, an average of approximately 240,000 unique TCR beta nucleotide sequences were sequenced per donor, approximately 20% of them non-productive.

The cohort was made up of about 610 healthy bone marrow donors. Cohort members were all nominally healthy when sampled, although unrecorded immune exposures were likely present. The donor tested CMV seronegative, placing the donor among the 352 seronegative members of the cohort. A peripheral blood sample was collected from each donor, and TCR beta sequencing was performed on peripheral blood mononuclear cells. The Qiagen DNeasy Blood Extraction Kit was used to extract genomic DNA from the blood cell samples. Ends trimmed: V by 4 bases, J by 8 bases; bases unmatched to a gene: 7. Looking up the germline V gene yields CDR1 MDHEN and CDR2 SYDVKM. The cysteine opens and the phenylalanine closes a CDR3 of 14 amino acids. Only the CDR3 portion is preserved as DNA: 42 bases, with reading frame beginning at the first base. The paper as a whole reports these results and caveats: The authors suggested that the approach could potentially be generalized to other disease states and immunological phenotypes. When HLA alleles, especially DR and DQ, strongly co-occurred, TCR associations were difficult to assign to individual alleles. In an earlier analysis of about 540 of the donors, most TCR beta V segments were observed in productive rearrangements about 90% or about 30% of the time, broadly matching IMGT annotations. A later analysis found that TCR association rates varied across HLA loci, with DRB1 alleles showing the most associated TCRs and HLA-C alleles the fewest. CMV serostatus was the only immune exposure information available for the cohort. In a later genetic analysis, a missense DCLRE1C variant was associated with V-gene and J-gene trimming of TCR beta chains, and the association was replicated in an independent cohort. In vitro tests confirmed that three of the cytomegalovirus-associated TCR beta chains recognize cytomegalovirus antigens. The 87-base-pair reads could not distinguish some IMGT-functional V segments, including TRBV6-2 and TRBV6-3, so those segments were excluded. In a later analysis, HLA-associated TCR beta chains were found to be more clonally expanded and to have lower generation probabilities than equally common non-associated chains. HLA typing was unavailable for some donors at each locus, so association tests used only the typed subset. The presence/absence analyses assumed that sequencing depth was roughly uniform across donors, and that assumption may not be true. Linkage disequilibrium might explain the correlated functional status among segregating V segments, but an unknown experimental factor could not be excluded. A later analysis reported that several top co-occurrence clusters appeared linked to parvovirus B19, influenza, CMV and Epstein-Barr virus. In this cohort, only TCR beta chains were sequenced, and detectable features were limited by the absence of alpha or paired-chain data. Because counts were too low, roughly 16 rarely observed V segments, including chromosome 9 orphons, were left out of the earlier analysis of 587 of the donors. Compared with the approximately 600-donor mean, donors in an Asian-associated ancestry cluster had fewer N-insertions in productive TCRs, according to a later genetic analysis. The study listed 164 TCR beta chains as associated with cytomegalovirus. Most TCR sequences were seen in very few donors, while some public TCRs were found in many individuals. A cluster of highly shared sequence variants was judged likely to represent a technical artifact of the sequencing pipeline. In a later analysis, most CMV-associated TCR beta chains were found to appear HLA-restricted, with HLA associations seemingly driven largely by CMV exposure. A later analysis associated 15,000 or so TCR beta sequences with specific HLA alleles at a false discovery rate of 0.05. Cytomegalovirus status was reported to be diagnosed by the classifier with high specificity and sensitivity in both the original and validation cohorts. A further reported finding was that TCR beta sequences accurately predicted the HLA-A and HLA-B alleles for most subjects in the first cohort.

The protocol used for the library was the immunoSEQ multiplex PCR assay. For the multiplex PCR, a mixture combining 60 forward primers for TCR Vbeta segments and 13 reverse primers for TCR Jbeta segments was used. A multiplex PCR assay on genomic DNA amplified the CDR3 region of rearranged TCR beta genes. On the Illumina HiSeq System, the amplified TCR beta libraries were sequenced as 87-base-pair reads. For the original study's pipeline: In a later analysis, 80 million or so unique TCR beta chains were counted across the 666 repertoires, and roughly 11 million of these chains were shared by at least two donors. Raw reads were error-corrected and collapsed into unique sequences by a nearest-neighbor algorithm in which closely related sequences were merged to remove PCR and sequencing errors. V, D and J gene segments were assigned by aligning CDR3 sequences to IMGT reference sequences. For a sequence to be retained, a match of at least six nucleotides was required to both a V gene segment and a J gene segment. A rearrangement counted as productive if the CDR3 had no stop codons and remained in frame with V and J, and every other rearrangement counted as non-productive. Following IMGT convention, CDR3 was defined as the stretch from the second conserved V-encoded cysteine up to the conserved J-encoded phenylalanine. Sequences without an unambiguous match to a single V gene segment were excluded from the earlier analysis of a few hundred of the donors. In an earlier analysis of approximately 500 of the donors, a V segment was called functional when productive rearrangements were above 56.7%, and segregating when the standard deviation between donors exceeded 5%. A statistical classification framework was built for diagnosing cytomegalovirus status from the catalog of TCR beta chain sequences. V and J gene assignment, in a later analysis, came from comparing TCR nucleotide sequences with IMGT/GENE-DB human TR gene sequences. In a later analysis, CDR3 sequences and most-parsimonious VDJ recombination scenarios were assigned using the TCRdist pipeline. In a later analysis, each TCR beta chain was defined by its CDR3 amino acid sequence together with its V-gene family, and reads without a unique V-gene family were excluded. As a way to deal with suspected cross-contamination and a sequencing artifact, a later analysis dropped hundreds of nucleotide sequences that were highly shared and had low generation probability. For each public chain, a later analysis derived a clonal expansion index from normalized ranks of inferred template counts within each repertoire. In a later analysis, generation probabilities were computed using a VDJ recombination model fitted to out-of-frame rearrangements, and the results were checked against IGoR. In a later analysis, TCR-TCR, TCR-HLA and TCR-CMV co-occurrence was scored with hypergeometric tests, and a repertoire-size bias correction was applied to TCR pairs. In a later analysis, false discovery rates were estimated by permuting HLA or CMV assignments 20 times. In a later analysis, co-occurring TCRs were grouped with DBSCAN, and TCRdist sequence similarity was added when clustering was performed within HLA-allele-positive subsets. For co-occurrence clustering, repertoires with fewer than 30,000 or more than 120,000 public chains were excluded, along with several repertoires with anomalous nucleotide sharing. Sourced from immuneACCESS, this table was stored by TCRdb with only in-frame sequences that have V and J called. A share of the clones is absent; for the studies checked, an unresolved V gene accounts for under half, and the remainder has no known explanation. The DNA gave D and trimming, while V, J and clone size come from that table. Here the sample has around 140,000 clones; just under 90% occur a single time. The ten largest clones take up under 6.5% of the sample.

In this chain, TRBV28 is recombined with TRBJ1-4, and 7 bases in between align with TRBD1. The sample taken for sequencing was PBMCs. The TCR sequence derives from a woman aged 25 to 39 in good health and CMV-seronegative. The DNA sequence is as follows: TGTGCCAGCAGTTCCCACAGGGGAACGGAAAAACTGTTTTTT. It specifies CASSSHRGTEKLFF. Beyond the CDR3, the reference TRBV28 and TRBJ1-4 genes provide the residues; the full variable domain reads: DVKVTQSSRYLVKRTGEKVFLECVQDMDHENMFWYRQDPGLGLRLIYFSYDVKMKEKGDIPEGYSVSREKKERFSLILESASTNQTSMYLCASSSHRGTEKLFFGSGTQLSVL.